These 3 T cell receptor beta chains were sequenced from one sample in a study of T cells after posttransplantation cyclophosphamide. Treatment was busulfan-fludarabine conditioning, a marrow graft, and cyclophosphamide on days +3 and +4. Method: immunoSEQ multiplex PCR; TCRdb's copy keeps in-frame clones and lacks some. There are around 24,000 clones in the sample, none observed a single time. The specimen was PBMCs, collected after allogeneic stem cell transplant with posttransplant cyclophosphamide. The origin of the receptors is a male patient younger than 30 who received an allogeneic stem cell transplant from a related donor, was CMV-positive, and had no GVHD. Some T cells may arise from the graft donor.

This clone was detected only a few times. The J gene is TRBJ2-5, the V gene TRBV21-1; whether TRBD2, the table's D call, matches the DNA was not checked. TRBV21-1 is described as a pseudogene. This CDR3 has 16 amino acids. The CDR3: CASSDRLAGGQETQYF. CDR3 bases: TGTGCCAGCAGCGACCGACTAGCGGGGGGCCAAGAGACCCAGTACTTC.

The sample holds many counts of this clone. The rearrangement uses TRBV5-1 and TRBJ2-1, with D maybe TRBD1 (6 bases). This CDR3 region has 15 residues. V lost 4 bases, J lost 5 bases, and 16 bases lay in between. CDR1 is SGHRS and CDR2 is YFSETQ in the germline V gene. The CDR3 region has the DNA TGCGCCAGCAGCGCCACCAGGGGCTCTAACAATGAGCAGTTCTTC. Its translation is CASSATRGSNNEQFF.

This clone was counted ten times or more. The rearrangement joins TRBV29-1 to TRBJ2-3; D call uncertain. Trimming stripped 4 bases from V and 1 base from J, with 6 bases between. This CDR3 spans 12 amino acids. Germline CDR1 and CDR2: SQVTM and ANQGSEA. Written as DNA, the CDR3 is TGCAGCGTTGGAACGGGCACAGATACGCAGTATTTT. Amino acids: CSVGTGTDTQYF.